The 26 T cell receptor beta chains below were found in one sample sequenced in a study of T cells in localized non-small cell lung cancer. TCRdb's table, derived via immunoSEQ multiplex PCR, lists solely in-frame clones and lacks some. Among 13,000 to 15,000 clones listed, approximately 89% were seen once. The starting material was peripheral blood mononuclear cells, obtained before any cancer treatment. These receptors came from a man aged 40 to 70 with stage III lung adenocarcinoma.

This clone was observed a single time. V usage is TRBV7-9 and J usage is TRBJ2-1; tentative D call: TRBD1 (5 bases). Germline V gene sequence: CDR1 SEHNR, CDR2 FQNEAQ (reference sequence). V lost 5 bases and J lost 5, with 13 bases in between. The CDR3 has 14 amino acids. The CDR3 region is CASSPRQYHNEQFF. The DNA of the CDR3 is TGTGCCAGCAGCCCCAGACAGTACCACAATGAGCAGTTCTTC. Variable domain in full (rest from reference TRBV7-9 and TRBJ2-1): DTGVSQNPRHKITKRGQNVTFRCDPISEHNRLYWYRQTLGQGPEFLTYFQNEAQLEKSRLLSDRFSAERPKGSFSTLEIQRTEQGDSAMYLCASSPRQYHNEQFFGPGTRLTVL.

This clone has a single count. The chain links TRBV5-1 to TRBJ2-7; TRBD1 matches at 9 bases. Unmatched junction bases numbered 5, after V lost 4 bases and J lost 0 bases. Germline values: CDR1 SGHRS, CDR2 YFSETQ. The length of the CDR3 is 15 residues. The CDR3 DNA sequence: TGCGCCAGCAGCGAGGACAGGGGAGCCTCCTACGAGCAGTACTTC. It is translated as CASSEDRGASYEQYF.

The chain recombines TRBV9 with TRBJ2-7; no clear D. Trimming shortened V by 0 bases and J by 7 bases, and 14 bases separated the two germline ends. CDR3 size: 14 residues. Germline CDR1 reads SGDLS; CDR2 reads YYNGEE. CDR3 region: CASSVDSPWGEQYF. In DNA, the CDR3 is TGTGCCAGCAGCGTAGATAGTCCCTGGGGTGAGCAGTACTTC. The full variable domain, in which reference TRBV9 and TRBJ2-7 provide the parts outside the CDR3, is DSGVTQTPKHLITATGQRVTLRCSPRSGDLSVYWYQQSLDQGLQFLIQYYNGEERAKGNILERFSAQQFPDLHSELNLSSLELGDSALYFCASSVDSPWGEQYFGPGTRLTVT.

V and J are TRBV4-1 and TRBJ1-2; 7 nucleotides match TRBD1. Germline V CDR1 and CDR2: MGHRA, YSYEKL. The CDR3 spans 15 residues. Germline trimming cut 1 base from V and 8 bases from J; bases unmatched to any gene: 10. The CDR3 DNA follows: TGCGCCAGCAGCCAAGTCGATCCCCAGGGGGGGGGCTACACCTTC. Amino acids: CASSQVDPQGGGYTF.

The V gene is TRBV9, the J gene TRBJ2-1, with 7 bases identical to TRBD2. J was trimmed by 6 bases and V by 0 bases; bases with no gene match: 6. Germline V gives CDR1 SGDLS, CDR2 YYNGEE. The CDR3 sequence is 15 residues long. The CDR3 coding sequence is TGTGCCAGCAGCGTAGTTGGGGGAGGGACCAATGAGCAGTTCTTC. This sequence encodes CASSVVGGGTNEQFF.

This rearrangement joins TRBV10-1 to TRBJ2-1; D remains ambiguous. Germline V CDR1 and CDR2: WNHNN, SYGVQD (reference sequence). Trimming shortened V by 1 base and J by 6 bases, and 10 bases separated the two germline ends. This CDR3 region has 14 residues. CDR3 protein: CASSEYESGNEQFF. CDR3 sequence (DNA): TGCGCCAGCAGTGAGTACGAGTCCGGCAATGAGCAGTTCTTC.

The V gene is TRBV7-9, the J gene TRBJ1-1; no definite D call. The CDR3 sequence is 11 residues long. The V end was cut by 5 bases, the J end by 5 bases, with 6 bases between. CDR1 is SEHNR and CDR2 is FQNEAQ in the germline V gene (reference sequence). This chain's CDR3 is CASSATTEAFF. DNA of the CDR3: TGTGCCAGCAGCGCAACTACTGAAGCTTTCTTT.

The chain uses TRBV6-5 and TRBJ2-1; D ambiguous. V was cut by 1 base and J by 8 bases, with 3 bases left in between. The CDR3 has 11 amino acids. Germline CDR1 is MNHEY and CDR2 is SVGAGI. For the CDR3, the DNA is TGTGCCAGCAGTTACTTAGATGAGCAGTTCTTC. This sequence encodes CASSYLDEQFF.

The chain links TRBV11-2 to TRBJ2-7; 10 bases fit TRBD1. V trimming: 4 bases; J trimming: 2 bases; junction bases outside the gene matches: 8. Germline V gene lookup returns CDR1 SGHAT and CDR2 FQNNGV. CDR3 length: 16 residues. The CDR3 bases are TGTGCCAGCAGCTCCTTCCTCGGACAGGGGGCCTACGAGCAGTACTTC. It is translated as CASSSFLGQGAYEQYF.

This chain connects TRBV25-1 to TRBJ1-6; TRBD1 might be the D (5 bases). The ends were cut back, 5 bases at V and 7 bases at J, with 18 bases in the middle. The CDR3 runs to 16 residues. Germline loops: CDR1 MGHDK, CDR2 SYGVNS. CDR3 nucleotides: TGTGCCAGCAGTTCGGCCGCGGCACAGGTAAATTCACCCCTCCACTTT. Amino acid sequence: CASSSAAAQVNSPLHF.

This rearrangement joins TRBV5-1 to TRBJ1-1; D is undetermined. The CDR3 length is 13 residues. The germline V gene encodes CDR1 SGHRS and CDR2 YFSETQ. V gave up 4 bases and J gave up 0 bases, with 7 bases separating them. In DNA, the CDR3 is TGCGCCAGCAGCGCGCGAGTGAACACTGAAGCTTTCTTT. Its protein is CASSARVNTEAFF.

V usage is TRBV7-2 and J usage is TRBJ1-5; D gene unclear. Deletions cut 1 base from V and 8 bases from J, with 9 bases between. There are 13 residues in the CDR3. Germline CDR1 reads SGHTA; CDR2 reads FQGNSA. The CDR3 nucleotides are TGTGCCAGCAGCTTAGTTAGGGATGAGCCCCAGCATTTT. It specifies CASSLVRDEPQHF.

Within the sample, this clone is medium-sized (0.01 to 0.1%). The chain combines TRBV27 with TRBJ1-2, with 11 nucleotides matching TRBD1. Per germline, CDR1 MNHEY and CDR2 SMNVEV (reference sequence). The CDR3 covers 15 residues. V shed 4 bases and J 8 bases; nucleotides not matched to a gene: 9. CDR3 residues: CASSSPDRGRRGYTF. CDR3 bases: TGTGCCAGCAGTTCCCCGGACAGGGGGCGTCGAGGCTACACCTTC.

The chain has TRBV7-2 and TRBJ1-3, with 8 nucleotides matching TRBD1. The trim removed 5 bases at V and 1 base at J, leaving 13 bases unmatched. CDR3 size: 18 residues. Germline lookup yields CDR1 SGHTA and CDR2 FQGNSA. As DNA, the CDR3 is TGTGCCAGCAGCCCCCAACTGGGACAGGCCTTATCTGGAAACACCATATATTTT. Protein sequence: CASSPQLGQALSGNTIYF.

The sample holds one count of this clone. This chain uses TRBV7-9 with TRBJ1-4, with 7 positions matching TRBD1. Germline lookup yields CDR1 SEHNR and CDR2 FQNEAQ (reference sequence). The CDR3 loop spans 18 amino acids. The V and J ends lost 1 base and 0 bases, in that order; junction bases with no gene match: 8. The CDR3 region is CASSLGGGSFATNEKLFF. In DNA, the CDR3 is TGTGCCAGCAGCTTAGGAGGGGGCTCGTTTGCAACTAATGAAAAACTGTTTTTT.

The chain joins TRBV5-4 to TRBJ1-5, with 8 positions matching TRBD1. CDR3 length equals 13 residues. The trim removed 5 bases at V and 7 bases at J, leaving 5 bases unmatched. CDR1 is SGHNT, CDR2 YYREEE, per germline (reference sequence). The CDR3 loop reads CASSPGTGQPQHF. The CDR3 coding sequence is TGTGCCAGCAGTCCCGGGACAGGACAGCCCCAGCATTTT. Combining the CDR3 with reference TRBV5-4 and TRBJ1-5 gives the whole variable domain ETGVTQSPTHLIKTRGQQVTLRCSSQSGHNTVSWYQQALGQGPQFIFQYYREEENGRGNFPPRFSGLQFPNYSSELNVNALELDDSALYLCASSPGTGQPQHFGDGTRLSIL.

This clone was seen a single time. CDR3 sequence: CASSQDETSSYEQYF. The CDR3 bases are TGTGCCAGCAGCCAAGATGAGACTAGCTCCTACGAGCAGTACTTC. V is TRBV4-2 and J is TRBJ2-7; TRBD2 is a possible D gene (6 bases). Trimming shortened V by 0 bases and J by 0 bases, and 9 bases separated the two germline ends. This CDR3 comprises 15 residues. The germline gives CDR1 LGHNA, CDR2 YNFKEQ.

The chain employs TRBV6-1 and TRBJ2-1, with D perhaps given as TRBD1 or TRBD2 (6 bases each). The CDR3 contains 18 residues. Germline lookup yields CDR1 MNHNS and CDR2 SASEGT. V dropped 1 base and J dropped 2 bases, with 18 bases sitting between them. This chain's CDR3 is CASSEGHGRRGTYNEQFF. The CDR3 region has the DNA TGTGCCAGCAGTGAAGGACATGGGCGGAGGGGGACCTACAATGAGCAGTTCTTC.

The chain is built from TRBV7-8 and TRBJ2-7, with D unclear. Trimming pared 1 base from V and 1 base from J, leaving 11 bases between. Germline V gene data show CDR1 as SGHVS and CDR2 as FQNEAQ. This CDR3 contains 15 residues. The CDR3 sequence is CASSLGVTVSYEQYF. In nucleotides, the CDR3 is TGTGCCAGCAGCTTAGGAGTAACCGTTTCCTACGAGCAGTACTTC.

The CDR3 protein is CASRRLAGGREQYF. The CDR3 DNA is TGTGCCAGCAGACGACTAGCGGGAGGGCGGGAGCAGTACTTC. The chain is built from TRBV2 and TRBJ2-7; 14 bases map to TRBD2. CDR3 length: 14 residues. Trimming took 6 bases from V and 7 from J; bases not matched to a gene: 5. Germline V CDR1 and CDR2: SNHLY, FYNNEI.

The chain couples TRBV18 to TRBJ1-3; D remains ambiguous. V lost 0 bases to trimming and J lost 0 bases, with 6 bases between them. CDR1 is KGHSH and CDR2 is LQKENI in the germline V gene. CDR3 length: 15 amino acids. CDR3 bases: TGTGCCAGCTCACCACCCCCCTACTCTGGAAACACCATATATTTT. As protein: CASSPPPYSGNTIYF.

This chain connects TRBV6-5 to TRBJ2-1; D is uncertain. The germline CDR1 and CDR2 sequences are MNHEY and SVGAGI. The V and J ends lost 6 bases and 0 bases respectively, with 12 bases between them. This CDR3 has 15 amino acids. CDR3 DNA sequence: TGTGCCAGCAGGCCTTTTTCTCTCTCCTACAATGAGCAGTTCTTC. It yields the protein CASRPFSLSYNEQFF.

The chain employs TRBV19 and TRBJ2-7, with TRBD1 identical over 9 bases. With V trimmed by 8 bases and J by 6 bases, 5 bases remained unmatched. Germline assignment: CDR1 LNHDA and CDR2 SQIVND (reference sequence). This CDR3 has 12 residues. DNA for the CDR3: TGTGCCAGTGGTAACAGGGGGCCCGAGCAGTACTTC. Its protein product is CASGNRGPEQYF.

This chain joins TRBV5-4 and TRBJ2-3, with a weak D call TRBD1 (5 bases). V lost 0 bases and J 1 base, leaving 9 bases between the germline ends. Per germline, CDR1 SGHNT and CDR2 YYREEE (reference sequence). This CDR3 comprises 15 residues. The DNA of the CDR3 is TGTGCCAGCAGCTTGGGGGGCTCCGGCACAGATACGCAGTATTTT. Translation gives CASSLGGSGTDTQYF.

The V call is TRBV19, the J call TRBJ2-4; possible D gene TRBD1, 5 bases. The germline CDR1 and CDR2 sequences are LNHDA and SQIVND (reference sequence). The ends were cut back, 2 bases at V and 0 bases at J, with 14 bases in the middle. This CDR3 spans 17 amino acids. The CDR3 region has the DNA TGTGCCAGTAGTATAATACAGGCTACCGAAGCCAAAAACATTCAGTACTTC. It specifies CASSIIQATEAKNIQYF. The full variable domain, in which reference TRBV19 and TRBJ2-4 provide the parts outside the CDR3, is DGGITQSPKYLFRKEGQNVTLSCEQNLNHDAMYWYRQDPGQGLRLIYYSQIVNDFQKGDIAEGYSVSREKKESFPLTVTSAQKNPTAFYLCASSIIQATEAKNIQYFGAGTRLSVL.

CDR3 DNA sequence: TGTGCCAGCACTCCTACCGGGGTTGGGAACAATGAGCAGTTCTTC. Translating it yields CASTPTGVGNNEQFF. The rearrangement uses TRBV6-6 and TRBJ2-1; possible D gene TRBD2, 5 bases. This CDR3 region has 15 residues. Between the trimmed V and J ends, which lost 7 bases and 5 bases, there was a span of 18 bases. Germline CDR1 and CDR2: MNHNY and SVGAGI (reference sequence).